Below, 21 T cell receptor beta chains from the same sample are listed, as sequenced in a study of CD8 T cells in Susac syndrome. RNA totalling 0.5 to 1 ug underwent reverse transcription with random hexamers. TCRdb recomputed calls from the immunoSEQ multiplex PCR reads with MiXCR, one row per CDR3 protein. The data show some 200,000 distinct CDR3 sequences, around 95% seen once. The sequencing sample was made of CD4+ T cells from PBMCs. These receptors originate from a human donor with Susac syndrome.

The CDR3, as DNA: TGCGCCAGCAGCCAAGGGCCGACAGCAACTAATGAAAAACTGTTTTTT. Translated, it gives CASSQGPTATNEKLFF. V gene TRBV4-1 combines with J gene TRBJ1-4; a weak D match, TRBD1 (5 bases). V lost 1 base, J lost 0 bases, and 9 bases lay in between. The CDR3 sequence is 16 residues long. CDR1 is MGHRA, CDR2 YSYEKL, per germline.

This clonotype was counted a single time. The chain carries TRBV20-1 and TRBJ2-1; 8 nucleotides agree with TRBD1. In germline, CDR1 is DFQATT, CDR2 SNEGSKA (reference sequence). The CDR3 spans 14 residues. After removal of 6 bases from V and 4 bases from J, the junction contained 8 bases not matched to a gene. The DNA of the CDR3 is TGCAGTGCAAAGGGACAGGTCATTTACAATGAGCAGTTCTTC. Residues: CSAKGQVIYNEQFF.

This clonotype was seen just once. CDR3 sequence: CASSFVGGRYNEQFF. The DNA of the CDR3 is TGTGCCAGCAGTTTTGTGGGGGGCCGCTACAATGAGCAGTTCTTC. The gene calls are TRBV12-3 or TRBV12-4 and TRBJ2-1; perhaps D is TRBD1 or TRBD2 (6 bases each). V was cut by 3 bases and J by 3 bases, with 12 bases left in between. This CDR3 has 15 residues.

The V call is TRBV7-9, the J call TRBJ2-1; TRBD1 matches at 10 bases. With 4 bases clipped from V and 4 bases from J, the junction kept 10 bases outside the gene matches. Germline V gene lookup returns CDR1 SEHNR and CDR2 FQNEAQ (reference sequence). The CDR3 is 17 amino acids. The CDR3 bases are TGTGCCAGCAGCTGGACGCCGGGACAGGGGTTTTACAATGAGCAGTTCTTC. Its protein is CASSWTPGQGFYNEQFF. Variable domain in full (rest from reference TRBV7-9 and TRBJ2-1): DTGVSQNPRHKITKRGQNVTFRCDPISEHNRLYWYRQTLGQGPEFLTYFQNEAQLEKSRLLSDRFSAERPKGSFSTLEIQRTEQGDSAMYLCASSWTPGQGFYNEQFFGPGTRLTVL.

The V and J genes are TRBV29-1 and TRBJ2-1, with D possibly TRBD2 on 6 matching bases. Trimming removed 3 bases at V and 9 bases at J, with 9 bases between. The CDR3 spans 11 residues. Germline CDR1 reads SQVTM; CDR2 reads ANQGSEA. The CDR3 sequence: CSVEAGSEQFF. In nucleotides, the CDR3 is TGCAGCGTTGAGGCGGGGAGTGAGCAGTTCTTC.

This rearrangement joins TRBV3-1 to TRBJ2-7, with TRBD2 identical over 11 bases. This CDR3 comprises 14 residues. The V gene's germline CDR1 is LGHDT and CDR2 YNNKEL (reference sequence). With V trimmed by 6 bases and J by 5 bases, 6 bases remained unmatched. This CDR3 is CASRSLAGGNEQYF. CDR3 sequence (DNA): TGTGCCAGCAGGTCCCTAGCGGGGGGCAACGAGCAGTACTTC.

The chain joins TRBV29-1 to TRBJ2-3; D perhaps matches TRBD1 (5 bases). The germline V gene has CDR1 SQVTM and CDR2 ANQGSEA. V was trimmed by 7 bases and J by 0 bases, leaving 8 bases between them. The CDR3 loop spans 12 amino acids. CDR3 nucleotide sequence: TGCAGCGGGACATTGAGCACAGATACGCAGTATTTT. This codes for CSGTLSTDTQYF.

The V gene is TRBV12-3 or TRBV12-4, the J gene TRBJ2-5; a weak D match, TRBD1 (5 bases). The CDR3 is made up of 13 amino acids. Trimming stripped 2 bases from V and 5 bases from J, with 9 bases between. Here the CDR3 DNA reads TGTGCCAGCAGTTTAAAAGGGGATGAGACCCAGTACTTC. Protein: CASSLKGDETQYF.

This chain connects TRBV30 to TRBJ2-7, with 7 bases matching TRBD1. Germline V CDR1 and CDR2: GTSNPN, SVGIG (reference sequence). The CDR3 covers 13 residues. Unmatched junction bases numbered 8, after V lost 3 bases and J lost 6 bases. This chain's CDR3 is CAWSPGTVSEQYF. The CDR3 nucleotides are TGTGCCTGGAGCCCCGGGACAGTCTCCGAGCAGTACTTC.

The chain couples TRBV9 to TRBJ2-5, with a weak D call TRBD2 (6 bases). The CDR3 has 17 amino acids. V dropped 1 base and J dropped 1 base, with 17 bases sitting between them. Germline CDR1 reads SGDLS; CDR2 reads YYNGEE. CDR3: CASSVRAGPLAQETQYF. The CDR3 coding sequence is TGTGCCAGCAGCGTAAGAGCGGGTCCCCTCGCCCAAGAGACCCAGTACTTC.

This clonotype appeared a single time. The chain carries TRBV6-2 or TRBV6-3 and TRBJ1-2; 10 bases align to TRBD1. V shed 6 bases, J shed 1 base, and the junction held 5 bases outside the gene matches. CDR3 length: 15 residues. The V gene's germline CDR1 is MNHEY and CDR2 SVGEGT. The CDR3 DNA sequence: TGTGCCAGCAGCCCCCGGACAGGGGGTAACTATGGCTACACCTTC. Translating gives CASSPRTGGNYGYTF.

The chain has TRBV5-1 and TRBJ2-2; 7 bases map to TRBD2. In germline, CDR1 is SGHRS, CDR2 YFSETQ. The CDR3 loop spans 16 amino acids. Trimming cost V 3 bases and J 3 bases; bases outside gene matches: 8. The CDR3 region is CASSSMGRADTGELFF. DNA for the CDR3: TGCGCCAGCAGCTCGATGGGGAGGGCAGACACCGGGGAGCTGTTTTTT.

The chain recombines TRBV27 with TRBJ2-1; 8 bases line up with TRBD1. The CDR3 length is 16 residues. After removal of 4 bases from V and 4 bases from J, the junction contained 9 bases not matched to a gene. Germline assignment: CDR1 MNHEY and CDR2 SMNVEV (reference sequence). CDR3 region: CASSSRTGPFYNEQFF. CDR3 bases: TGTGCCAGCAGTTCGCGGACAGGGCCTTTTTACAATGAGCAGTTCTTC.

The chain is built from TRBV14 and TRBJ2-2; TRBD2 aligns across 7 bases. The CDR3 totals 15 residues. Trimming cost V 5 bases and J 4 bases; bases outside gene matches: 7. Germline loops: CDR1 SGHDN, CDR2 FVKESK. CDR3 nucleotide sequence: TGTGCCAGCAGCAACTTGTCGGGAGGCACCGGGGAGCTGTTTTTT. It encodes CASSNLSGGTGELFF.

The chain recombines TRBV10-3 with TRBJ2-3; TRBD1 matches at 10 bases. The CDR3 covers 18 residues. The germline V gene has CDR1 ENHRY and CDR2 SYGVKD. V lost 5 bases to trimming and J lost 2 bases; unmatched junction nucleotides: 13. The CDR3 DNA reads TGTGCCATCAGTTCCCGTTCCCCGGGACAGGGGCACACAGATACGCAGTATTTT. Its protein is CAISSRSPGQGHTDTQYF.

This CDR3 is CASGQPDRVGGDTQYF. CDR3 DNA sequence: TGTGCCAGCGGCCAACCCGACAGGGTCGGGGGAGATACGCAGTATTTT. J is TRBJ2-3 and V is TRBV28; D may be TRBD1 (7 bases). Trimming removed 8 bases from V and 5 bases from J, with 23 bases in between. This CDR3 is 16 amino acids long. The germline V gene encodes CDR1 MDHEN and CDR2 SYDVKM.

This rearrangement joins TRBV25-1 to TRBJ1-6; D is possibly TRBD1 (5 bases). The V gene's germline CDR1 is MGHDK and CDR2 SYGVNS. V was trimmed by 2 bases and J by 11 bases, leaving 10 bases between them. This CDR3 is built from 13 residues. DNA for the CDR3: TGTGCCAGCAGTGAAGGGGGTAAGGCACCCCTCCACTTT. It translates to CASSEGGKAPLHF.

V is TRBV6-5 and J is TRBJ1-6; D is unresolved. This CDR3 spans 17 amino acids. CDR1 and CDR2 from the germline V gene are MNHEY and SVGAGI. Trimming pared 0 bases from V and 0 bases from J, leaving 9 bases between. DNA for the CDR3: TGTGCCAGCAGTTACTCGATCTCCAGCTCCTATAATTCACCCCTCCACTTT. Residues: CASSYSISSSYNSPLHF.

The J gene is TRBJ2-1, the V gene TRBV4-1; no clear D. Trimming left V 4 bases short and J 5 bases short, with 15 bases between. The germline V gene encodes CDR1 MGHRA and CDR2 YSYEKL. The CDR3 covers 15 residues. The CDR3 DNA reads as TGCGCCAGCAGCCGGGGTCGAATCACGGACAATGAGCAGTTCTTC. Its protein is CASSRGRITDNEQFF.

For the CDR3, the DNA is TGCGCCAGCAGCCAAGGCCCTTTTATCGATGAGCAGTTCTTC. It specifies CASSQGPFIDEQFF. The chain combines TRBV4-3 with TRBJ2-1; D is uncertain. V lost 1 base and J lost 8, with 12 bases in between. Germline CDR1 is LGHNA and CDR2 is YSLEER. CDR3 length: 14 amino acids.

This rearrangement joins TRBV20-1 to TRBJ2-7; D gene uncertain. Germline V CDR1 and CDR2: DFQATT, SNEGSKA (reference sequence). CDR3 length: 13 residues. The ends were cut back, 2 bases at V and 7 bases at J, with 15 bases in the middle. In nucleotides, the CDR3 is TGCAGTGCTAGATTCGGTCAGAACTCGGAGCAGTACTTC. Translating gives CSARFGQNSEQYF.